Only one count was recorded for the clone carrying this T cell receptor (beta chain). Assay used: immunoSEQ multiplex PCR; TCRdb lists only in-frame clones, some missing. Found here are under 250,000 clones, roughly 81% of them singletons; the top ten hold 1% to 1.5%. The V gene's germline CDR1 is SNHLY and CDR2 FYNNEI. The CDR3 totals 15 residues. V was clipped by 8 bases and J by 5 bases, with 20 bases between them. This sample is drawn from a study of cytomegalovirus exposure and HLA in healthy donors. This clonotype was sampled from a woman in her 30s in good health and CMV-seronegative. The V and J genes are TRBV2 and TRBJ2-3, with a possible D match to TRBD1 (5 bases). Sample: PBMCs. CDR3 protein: CASGAGNFNEDTQYF. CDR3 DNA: TGTGCCAGCGGGGCAGGGAACTTCAACGAAGATACGCAGTATTTT.